The next 10 T cell receptor beta chains were all read from a single sample in a study of cytomegalovirus exposure and HLA in healthy donors. 13 Jbeta primers and 60 Vbeta primers were used for the PCR. Sequencing was performed with immunoSEQ multiplex PCR; in TCRdb, only in-frame clones are kept and a portion is missing. The sample has some 140,000 clones; 73% are singletons. Input material: PBMCs. These receptors originate from a woman between 35 and 50 years old in good health and CMV-seronegative.

The rearrangement links TRBV7-8 to TRBJ1-1; D possibly corresponds to TRBD1 (5 bases). V was pared by 1 base and J by 1 base, with 7 bases between. Per the germline V gene, CDR1 is SGHVS and CDR2 is FQNEAQ. This CDR3 is 14 amino acids long. The CDR3 spells CASSLVTGNTEAFF. DNA of the CDR3: TGTGCCAGCAGCTTAGTTACAGGGAACACTGAAGCTTTCTTT.

The chain combines TRBV10-1 with TRBJ1-2; 7 bases map to TRBD1. The J segment lost 2 bases and the V segment lost 8 bases, leaving 11 bases of the junction unmatched. Germline CDR1 is WNHNN and CDR2 is SYGVQD (reference sequence). This CDR3 is built from 15 residues. The CDR3 DNA follows: TGCGCCAGCGTAAGAGCCCCGACAGGGAACTATGGCTACACCTTC. This codes for CASVRAPTGNYGYTF.

The V gene is TRBV29-1, the J gene TRBJ2-3, with 7 positions matching TRBD2. Trimming removed 7 bases from V and 4 bases from J; junction bases left unmatched: 8. The CDR3 spans 13 residues. Germline V gene sequence: CDR1 SQVTM, CDR2 ANQGSEA. CDR3 in amino acids: CSAIRGEADTQYF. The CDR3 bases are TGCAGCGCTATACGGGGGGAAGCAGATACGCAGTATTTT.

J is TRBJ2-1 and V is TRBV5-1, with TRBD2 matching 10 bases. The length of the CDR3 is 18 residues. J lost 4 bases, V lost 5 bases, and 15 bases had no gene match. Germline CDR1 reads SGHRS; CDR2 reads YFSETQ. The CDR3 DNA follows: TGCGCCAGCAGAGGACCGGGACTAGCGTCAGATACATACAATGAGCAGTTCTTC. Protein product: CASRGPGLASDTYNEQFF.

The chain is built from TRBV7-9 and TRBJ2-4; 9 positions agree with TRBD1. Germline V lookup: CDR1 SEHNR, CDR2 FQNEAQ (reference sequence). With 5 bases clipped from V and 7 bases from J, the junction kept 3 bases outside the gene matches. There are 13 residues in the CDR3. CDR3 region: CASSRGQGNIQYF. The DNA for the CDR3 is TGTGCCAGCAGCCGGGGACAGGGTAACATTCAGTACTTC.

The chain uses TRBV7-2 and TRBJ1-1, with 9 bases matching TRBD1. This CDR3 is built from 14 residues. Germline V gives CDR1 SGHTA, CDR2 FQGNSA. V lost 3 bases to trimming and J lost 8 bases; unmatched junction nucleotides: 7. The CDR3: CASSFHRGPFEAFF. The CDR3 bases are TGTGCCAGCAGCTTTCACAGGGGGCCCTTCGAAGCTTTCTTT.

This chain uses TRBV29-1 with TRBJ2-3, with D unclear. CDR3 length: 11 amino acids. Trimming removed 5 bases from V and 2 bases from J, with 5 bases in between. CDR1 is SQVTM, CDR2 ANQGSEA, per germline. CDR3 sequence: CSVLITDTQYF. In nucleotides, the CDR3 is TGCAGCGTTTTAATCACAGATACGCAGTATTTT.

The chain uses TRBV25-1 and TRBJ2-5, with TRBD2 identical over 14 bases. The last part of the DNA fits TRBJ2-7 better; the J call may be wrong. The CDR3 sequence is 18 residues long. CDR1 is MGHDK, CDR2 SYGVNS, per germline. The CDR3 DNA sequence: TGTGCCAGCAGTGAATATAGCGGACTAGCGGGGGGAAACTACGAGCAGTACTTC. Residues: CASSEYSGLAGGNYEQYF.

The chain joins TRBV4-3 to TRBJ2-5; 7 bases line up with TRBD2. This CDR3 is built from 15 residues. Germline CDR1 is LGHNA and CDR2 is YSLEER. The V gene end was trimmed by 0 bases and the J gene end by 5 bases; junction bases not matched to a gene: 6. CDR3 DNA sequence: TGCGCCAGCAGCCAAGATCCGGGGCGGGAGGAGACCCAGTACTTC. Translation: CASSQDPGREETQYF.

The CDR3 region has the DNA TGTGCCAGCAGTCAGGGTTTCGACACTGAAGCTTTCTTT. It is translated as CASSQGFDTEAFF. The chain carries TRBV2 and TRBJ1-1; D might be TRBD1 (5 bases). Germline CDR1 is SNHLY and CDR2 is FYNNEI. CDR3 length equals 13 residues. V gave up 5 bases and J gave up 3 bases, with 10 bases separating them.